The 11 T cell receptor beta chains reported below all come from one sample, sequenced in a study of vaccination and CD4 T cells after COVID-19. Treatment of the sample: approximately 9-day PBMC culture with coronavirus spike peptide pools or control peptides (ViraFEST assay). The antigens for these receptors are not known. Researchers used the Oncomine TCR Beta short-read assay to sequence DNA from cultured CD4+ T cells. TCRdb re-derived calls from the PCR reads in MiXCR, one entry per CDR3 protein. Among over 15,000 distinct CDR3 sequences, roughly 29% were seen once, and the ten largest hold 15%. Sequenced input: cultured CD4+ T cells from blood. The receptor set was obtained from a human donor with COVID-19.

This clonotype has more than one count but fewer than ten. This chain uses TRBV12-3 or TRBV12-4 with TRBJ1-1; D is unclear. The CDR3 is 15 residues long. The V gene lost 5 bases and the J gene lost 0 bases, with 13 bases spanning the gap. The CDR3 region has the DNA TGTGCCAGCAGTCCTATGCCGGGAATGAACACTGAAGCTTTCTTT. Its translation: CASSPMPGMNTEAFF.

This clonotype was counted between two and nine times. The CDR3, as DNA: TGTGCCAGCAGCCCGGGGGGGCCGGTTCAAGAGACCCAGTACTTC. Its translation is CASSPGGPVQETQYF. The genes are TRBV7-2 and TRBJ2-5, with TRBD2 matching 8 bases. Germline CDR1 SGHTA, CDR2 FQGNSA. This CDR3 contains 15 residues. V shed 5 bases and J 2 bases; nucleotides not matched to a gene: 7.

As to this clonotype: Given the absence of the conserved phenylalanine or tryptophan at the CDR3 end, a read error is likely. The chain combines TRBV6-1 with TRBJ2-5; no clear D gene. Germline CDR1 is MNHNS and CDR2 is SASEGT. The ends were cut back, 5 bases at V and 4 bases at J, with 17 bases in the middle. The length of the CDR3 is 15 residues. Here the CDR3 reads CASSLRRGVSETQYL. The CDR3 bases are TGTGCCAGCAGTCTACGCCGAGGAGTCTCAGAGACCCAGTACTTA.

This clonotype showed up just a few times. J is TRBJ1-1 and V is TRBV20-1; no firm D call. CDR3 length: 16 residues. Trimming shortened V by 5 bases and J by 0 bases, and 19 bases separated the two germline ends. CDR1 and CDR2 from the germline V gene are DFQATT and SNEGSKA (reference sequence). The CDR3 nucleotides are TGCAGTGCTCCGTCTGGCCGCCCTGGAATGAACACTGAAGCTTTCTTT. This codes for CSAPSGRPGMNTEAFF.

The chain uses TRBV19 and TRBJ1-5, with 7 bases matching TRBD1. With V trimmed by 2 bases and J by 3 bases, 7 bases remained unmatched. The CDR3 loop spans 16 amino acids. Germline CDR1 is LNHDA and CDR2 is SQIVND (reference sequence). The CDR3 nucleotides read TGTGCCAGTAGTATAAAGGGCAGGGGGGCCAATCAGCCCCAGCATTTT. Translating it yields CASSIKGRGANQPQHF.

This clonotype has more than one count but fewer than ten. The chain has TRBV19 and TRBJ2-2, with TRBD2 matching over 8 bases. The CDR3 is made up of 15 amino acids. The V gene end was trimmed by 5 bases and the J gene end by 1 base; junction bases not matched to a gene: 3. The V gene's germline CDR1 is LNHDA and CDR2 SQIVND (reference sequence). CDR3 protein: CASSYSGKNTGELFF. The CDR3 DNA sequence: TGTGCCAGTAGTTATAGCGGGAAGAACACCGGGGAGCTGTTTTTT. Supplemented by reference TRBV19 and TRBJ2-2, the full variable domain reads DGGITQSPKYLFRKEGQNVTLSCEQNLNHDAMYWYRQDPGQGLRLIYYSQIVNDFQKGDIAEGYSVSREKKESFPLTVTSAQKNPTAFYLCASSYSGKNTGELFFGEGSRLTVL.

The rearrangement joins TRBV6-1 to TRBJ1-3; D not resolved. Germline V CDR1 and CDR2: MNHNS, SASEGT. V was trimmed by 6 bases and J by 0 bases, leaving 9 bases between them. The CDR3 is made up of 14 amino acids. CDR3 DNA sequence: TGTGCCAGCAGGGATCGGGTCTCTGGAAACACCATATATTTT. Its protein is CASRDRVSGNTIYF.

The rearrangement links TRBV6-1 to TRBJ2-6; D is undetermined. The germline V gene has CDR1 MNHNS and CDR2 SASEGT. The CDR3 length is 12 residues. V lost 6 bases and J 4 bases, leaving 4 bases between the germline ends. CDR3 sequence reads: CASSTGANVLTF. The CDR3 DNA reads as TGTGCCAGCAGCACAGGGGCCAACGTCCTGACTTTC.

Only a few counts were recorded for this clonotype. This chain joins TRBV28 and TRBJ1-2; no clear D gene. CDR1 is MDHEN and CDR2 is SYDVKM in the germline V gene. Trimming removed 4 bases from V and 8 bases from J, with 14 bases in between. This CDR3 contains 13 residues. CDR3: CASSSTGIRGYTF. CDR3 nucleotides: TGTGCCAGCAGTTCGACGGGGATAAGGGGCTACACCTTC.

The chain uses TRBV28 and TRBJ1-4; the D gene is possibly TRBD1 (5 bases). Trimming took off 7 bases at V and 8 bases at J, with 20 bases between the two ends. Germline-derived CDR1 and CDR2 are MDHEN and SYDVKM. This CDR3 contains 15 residues. DNA of the CDR3: TGTGCCAGCACCCCGATGGGGGTGTCGGAGGAAAAACTGTTTTTT. Residues: CASTPMGVSEEKLFF.

The rearrangement uses TRBV21-1 and TRBJ2-2. TRBV21-1 is annotated as a pseudogene. The CDR3 contains 11 residues. CDR3 loop: CASGHTGELFF. Written as DNA, the CDR3 is TGTGCCAGCGGCCACACCGGGGAGCTGTTTTTT.